This TCR beta chain appears in the sequencing data of a study of cytomegalovirus exposure and HLA in healthy donors. Primers: 60 Vbeta forward and 13 Jbeta reverse. Source study methods: Among the unique TCR beta chains that a later analysis counted, 75 million to 85 million in all, roughly 11 million were shared. Sequencing used immunoSEQ multiplex PCR; TCRdb keeps in-frame clones, though not all of them. From that table come the V and J calls and clone size; the DNA was used to work out D and trimming. The repertoire holds around 170,000 clones, with 65% to 85% as singletons. V was pared by 0 bases and J by 4 bases, with 10 bases of the junction left unmatched. Germline CDR1 MNHEY, CDR2 SMNVEV (reference sequence). This CDR3 region has 17 residues.

The receptor comes from a man aged 50-59 years in good health and CMV-seronegative. The sequenced sample was PBMCs. The chain couples TRBV27 to TRBJ1-1, with 8 bases identical to TRBD1. This CDR3 is CASSLSLGQGVGTEAFF. The DNA for the CDR3 is TGTGCCAGCAGTTTATCCCTCGGACAGGGCGTGGGCACTGAAGCTTTCTTT.